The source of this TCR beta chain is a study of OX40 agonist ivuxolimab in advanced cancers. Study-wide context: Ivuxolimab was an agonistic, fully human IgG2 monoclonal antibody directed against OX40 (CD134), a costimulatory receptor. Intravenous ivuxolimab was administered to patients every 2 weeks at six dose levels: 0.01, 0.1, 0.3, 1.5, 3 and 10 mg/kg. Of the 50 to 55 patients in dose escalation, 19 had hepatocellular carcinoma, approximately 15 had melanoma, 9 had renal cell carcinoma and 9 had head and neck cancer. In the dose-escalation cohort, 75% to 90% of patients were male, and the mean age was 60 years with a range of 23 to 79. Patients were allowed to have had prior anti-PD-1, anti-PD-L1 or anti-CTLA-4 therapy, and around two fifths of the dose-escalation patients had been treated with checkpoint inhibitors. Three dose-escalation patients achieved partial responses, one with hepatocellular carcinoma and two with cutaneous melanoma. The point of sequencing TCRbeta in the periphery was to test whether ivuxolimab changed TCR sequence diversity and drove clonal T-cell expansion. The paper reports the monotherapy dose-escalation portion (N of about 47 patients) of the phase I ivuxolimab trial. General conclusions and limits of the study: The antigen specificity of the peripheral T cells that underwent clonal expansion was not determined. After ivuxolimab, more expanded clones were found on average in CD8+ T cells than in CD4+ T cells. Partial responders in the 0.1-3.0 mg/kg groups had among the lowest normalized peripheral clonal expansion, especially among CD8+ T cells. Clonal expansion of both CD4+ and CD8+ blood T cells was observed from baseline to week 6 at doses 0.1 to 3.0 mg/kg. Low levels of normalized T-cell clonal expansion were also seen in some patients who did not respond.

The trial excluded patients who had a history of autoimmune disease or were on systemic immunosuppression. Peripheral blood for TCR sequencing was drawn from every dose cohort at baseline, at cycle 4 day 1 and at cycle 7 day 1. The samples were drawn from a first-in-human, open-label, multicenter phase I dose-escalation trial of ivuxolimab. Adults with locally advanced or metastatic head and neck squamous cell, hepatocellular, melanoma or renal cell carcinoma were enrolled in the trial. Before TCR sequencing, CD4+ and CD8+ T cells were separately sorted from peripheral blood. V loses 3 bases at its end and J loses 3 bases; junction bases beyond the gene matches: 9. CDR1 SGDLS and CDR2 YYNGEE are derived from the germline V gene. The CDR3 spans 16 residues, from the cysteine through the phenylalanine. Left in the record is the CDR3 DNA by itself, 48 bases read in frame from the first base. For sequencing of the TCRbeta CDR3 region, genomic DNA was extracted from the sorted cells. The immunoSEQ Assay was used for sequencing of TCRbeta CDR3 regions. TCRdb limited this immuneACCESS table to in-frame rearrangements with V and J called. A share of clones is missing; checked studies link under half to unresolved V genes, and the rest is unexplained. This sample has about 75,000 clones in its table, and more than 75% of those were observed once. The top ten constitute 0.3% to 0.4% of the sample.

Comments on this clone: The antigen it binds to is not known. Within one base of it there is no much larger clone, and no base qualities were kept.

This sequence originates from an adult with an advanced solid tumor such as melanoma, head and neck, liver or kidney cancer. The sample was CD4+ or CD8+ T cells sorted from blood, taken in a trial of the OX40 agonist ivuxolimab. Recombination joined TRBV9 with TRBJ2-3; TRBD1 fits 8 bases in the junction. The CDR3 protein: CASSALRQGITDTQYF. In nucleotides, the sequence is TGTGCCAGCAGCGCGCTCAGACAGGGGATAACAGATACGCAGTATTTT. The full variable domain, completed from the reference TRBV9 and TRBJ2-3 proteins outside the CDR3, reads DSGVTQTPKHLITATGQRVTLRCSPRSGDLSVYWYQQSLDQGLQFLIQYYNGEERAKGNILERFSAQQFPDLHSELNLSSLELGDSALYFCASSALRQGITDTQYFGPGTRLTVL.